The rows below give T cell receptor beta chains drawn from one sample of a study of metastatic and nonmetastatic thyroid tumors. MiXCR reprocessed the PCR reads for TCRdb. The data contain tens of thousands of clones, around 20% of them singletons. The sample was blood. These receptors originate from a female donor with papillary thyroid cancer or a benign thyroid nodule (not recorded which). Some clones in this sample may be carry-over from other donors' samples. CDR3s include the opening cysteine and the closing phenylalanine or tryptophan. The size of a clone is reported for some rows only, either as once, few or many, or as a class for expanded clones.

j_gene	abundance	v_gene	CDR3aa
TRBJ2-3	medium-sized	TRBV4-1	CASSQGMGLAGSTDTQYF
TRBJ2-7	NA	TRBV6-1	CASSSPGQGSYEQYF
TRBJ2-1	NA	TRBV20-1	CSARDLMTSGRGEQFF
TRBJ1-1	many	TRBV12-3/TRBV12-4	CASSYTGFYVAFF
TRBJ2-2	few	TRBV10-2	CASSSTQRGLSGELFF
TRBJ2-7	many	TRBV20-1	CSAREGTRTAYEQYF
TRBJ2-3	many	TRBV10-3	CAIKAAVGDTQYF
TRBJ1-6	NA	TRBV7-3	CASSLTRNSPLHF
TRBJ1-1	many	TRBV7-3	CASSLSRANTEAFF
TRBJ1-2	few	TRBV11-2	CASSDVDRGAVPNYGYTF
TRBJ2-1	NA	TRBV19	CASSSSGGVYNEQFF
TRBJ1-1	many	TRBV30	CAWSVLLGLGTEAFF
TRBJ2-1	NA	TRBV28	CASSFSGAGSAEQFF
TRBJ1-2	medium-sized	TRBV6-1	CASKMGGQLANYGYTF
TRBJ2-3	many	TRBV11-3	CASSRELYTQYF
TRBJ2-2	NA	TRBV3-1	CASSRPSIGTGELFF
TRBJ2-2	few	TRBV12-3/TRBV12-4	CASSFRQGSYTGELFF
TRBJ2-7	many	TRBV5-1	CASSLRGTIGHEQYF
TRBJ2-6	many	TRBV12-3/TRBV12-4	CASSKTGASGANVLTF
TRBJ2-1	few	TRBV2	CASSEDRDYNEQFF
TRBJ2-3	many	TRBV4-2	CASTLTSGQSRADTQYF
TRBJ2-7	medium-sized	TRBV4-1	CASSPFGPFHEQYF
TRBJ2-1	many	TRBV3-1	CASNQTSGRAAYNEQFF
TRBJ1-1	NA	TRBV12-3/TRBV12-4	CASRPVGGGTEAFF
TRBJ1-5	many	TRBV6-1	CASSPEADQPQHF
TRBJ2-5	many	TRBV5-1	CASSREGVETQYF
TRBJ2-2	many	TRBV18	CASSPLGATGELFF
TRBJ2-6	many	TRBV5-1	CASSLRESSGANVLTF
TRBJ2-7	NA	TRBV6-5	CASSYSSGSSSYEQYF
TRBJ1-6	few	TRBV6-1	CASSEAVRILDSPLHF
TRBJ2-5	many	TRBV10-2	CASKWTGETQYF
TRBJ2-5	few	TRBV6-4	CASSEGVGETQYF
TRBJ1-2	many	TRBV9	CASSVGTLIGYGYTF
TRBJ2-7	many	TRBV7-9	CASSFGTGDHEQYF
TRBJ1-2	many	TRBV19	CASSSFTTGGYTF
TRBJ2-2	medium-sized	TRBV7-3	CASSSGPGTTHTGELFF
TRBJ1-5	many	TRBV20-1	CSARGIIGQGGEPQHF
TRBJ1-5	many	TRBV18	CASSKPGGNQPQHF
TRBJ2-3	many	TRBV30	CAWSRQGADTQYF
TRBJ1-1	NA	TRBV11-3	CASSQGIVNTEAFF
TRBJ1-5	many	TRBV28	CASKWGEVGGQPQHF
TRBJ1-2	many	TRBV6-7	CADGCLHYGYTF
TRBJ1-2	once	TRBV9	CASSVGQGNYGYTF
TRBJ1-5	few	TRBV30	CAWSPTGAQPQHF
TRBJ2-1	NA	TRBV7-2	CASSLAPGGLANEQFF
TRBJ1-2	NA	TRBV20-1	CSARWAPGQGQYGYTF
TRBJ2-7	many	TRBV19	CASSISEAGSYEQYF
TRBJ2-6	large	TRBV5-1	CASSLEVAGNSGANVLTF
TRBJ2-5	NA	TRBV19	CASSIAAGIGETQYF
TRBJ1-6	once	TRBV7-9	CASSSPWTVDSALHF
TRBJ2-3	NA	TRBV7-3	CASLKGGTPATDTQYF
TRBJ1-2	many	TRBV11-3	CASSLAVSGGYTF
TRBJ1-2	few	TRBV6-1	CASGRTVYGYTF
TRBJ2-1	many	TRBV9	CASSPPGRGVDNEQFF
TRBJ2-7	many	TRBV15	CATSIGTSGTGEQYF
TRBJ1-1	many	TRBV20-1	CSARVIQALNTEAFF
TRBJ1-5	medium-sized	TRBV4-1	CASSLFRGQPQHF
TRBJ2-7	few	TRBV6-1	CASSLGGYEQYF
TRBJ2-1	NA	TRBV28	CACSLLLAGVAEQFF